A selection of T cell receptor beta chains follows, all from one sample in a study of cytomegalovirus exposure and HLA in healthy donors. Assay: immunoSEQ multiplex PCR; the TCRdb copy retains only in-frame clones and omits some. The sample includes 220,000 or so clones, around nine tenths of them seen just once. Source material: PBMCs. The source of these receptors is a woman between 18 and 29 years old in good health and CMV-seronegative. Both conserved end residues are part of each CDR3. D genes are given only for firm matches. Some rows have no size entry. The others give once, few or many, or a class for an expanded clone.

v_call d_call clone_size cdr3_aa
TRBV15 TRBD2 . CATSSYPLGPAGANTGELFF
TRBV12-5 TRBD2 . CASGFRSGLAGVVHNEQFF
TRBV10-3 TRBD2 . CAISESTRSGSSSEQYF
TRBV19 TRBD1 . CASRDTGEDTQYF
TRBV28 TRBD1 . CASSLGQGGLRGYTF
TRBV19 TRBD1 . CASSLPGQGAYEQYF
TRBV4-1 . . CASSRERTENYGYTF
TRBV7-9 TRBD2 . CASSLGLATNEQFF
TRBV18 TRBD1 . CASSPGTGTSHNYGYTF
TRBV5-1 . . CASSSYSMEEQFF
TRBV12-5 . . CASTRGTPNTGELFF
TRBV10-1 . . CASSESLGGTNTGELFF
TRBV5-4 . . CASSLGAFNSPLHF
TRBV2 . . CASSEQGPGFTEAFF
TRBV30 . . CAWETSGTNTGELFF
TRBV6-1 TRBD2 . CASSDPSGGSDTQYF
TRBV5-8 . . CASSFGLTTDTQYF
TRBV19 . . CASSTSDYHYNEQFF
TRBV14 . . CASSQGRAGQYF
TRBV4-1 . . CASSQGREQYF
TRBV7-9 TRBD2 . CASSVLAGDNNEQFF
TRBV11-3 . . CASSSGGVTEAFF
TRBV11-2 . . CASSLGYEQFF
TRBV27 TRBD2 . CASSLVGGRAFMVGELFF
TRBV6-1 TRBD1 . CASEGGRTGSYGYTF
TRBV18 TRBD2 . CASSPRSGSLYEQYF
TRBV9 TRBD1 . CASSVEVRGRSRAGELFF
TRBV6-5 TRBD2 . CAIGISGGVTDTQYF
TRBV18 . . CASSKTANTEAFF
TRBV27 . . CASGPHRAHEQYF
TRBV2 . . CASSELQGGEAFF
TRBV30 . . CAWSELYTEAFF
TRBV5-1 TRBD2 . CASSFRLAEIYNEQFF
TRBV6-1 TRBD1 . CASSEAAQGLSSGNTIYF
TRBV30 TRBD1 . CAWVTGAAEAFF
TRBV7-2 TRBD2 once CASSSTSGVPSYEQYF
TRBV13 . . CASSLLAASSYEQYF
TRBV15 TRBD1 . CATSRGGQGGTDTQYF
TRBV7-2 . few CASSSHPPTTGSPLHF
TRBV19 TRBD1 . CASSIATTGVNTEAFF
TRBV28 TRBD2 . CASRGGLAAYEQYF
TRBV2 TRBD2 . CARKVASGPYWGDEQFF
TRBV6-1 TRBD1 . CASNSQGEQPQHF
TRBV6-1 TRBD1 . CASNILQGFAEAFF